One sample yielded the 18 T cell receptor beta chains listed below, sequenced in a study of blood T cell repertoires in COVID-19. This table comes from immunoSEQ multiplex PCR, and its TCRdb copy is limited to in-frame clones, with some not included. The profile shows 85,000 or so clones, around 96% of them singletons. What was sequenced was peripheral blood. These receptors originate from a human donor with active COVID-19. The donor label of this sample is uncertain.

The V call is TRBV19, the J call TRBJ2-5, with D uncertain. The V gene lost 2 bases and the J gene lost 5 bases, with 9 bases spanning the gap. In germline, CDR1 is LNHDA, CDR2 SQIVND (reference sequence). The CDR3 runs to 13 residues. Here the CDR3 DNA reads TGTGCCAGTAGTATAAGGCCGCGGGAGACCCAGTACTTC. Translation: CASSIRPRETQYF.

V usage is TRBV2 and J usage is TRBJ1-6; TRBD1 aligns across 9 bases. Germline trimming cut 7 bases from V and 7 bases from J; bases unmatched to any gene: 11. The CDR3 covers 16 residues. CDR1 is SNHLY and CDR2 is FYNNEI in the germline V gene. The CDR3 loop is CASITDRGVLNSPLHF. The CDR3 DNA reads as TGTGCCAGCATCACGGACAGGGGAGTCCTAAATTCACCCCTCCACTTT.

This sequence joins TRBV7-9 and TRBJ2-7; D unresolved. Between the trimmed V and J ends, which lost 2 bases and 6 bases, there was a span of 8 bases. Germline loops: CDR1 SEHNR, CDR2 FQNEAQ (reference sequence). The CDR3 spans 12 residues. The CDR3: CASSLNKAEQYF. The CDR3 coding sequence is TGTGCCAGCAGCTTAAATAAAGCCGAGCAGTACTTC.

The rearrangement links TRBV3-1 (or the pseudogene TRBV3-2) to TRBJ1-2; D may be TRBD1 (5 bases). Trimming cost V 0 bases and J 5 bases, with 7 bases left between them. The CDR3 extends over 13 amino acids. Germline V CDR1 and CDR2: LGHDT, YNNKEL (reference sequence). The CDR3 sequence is CASSQDGGYGYTF. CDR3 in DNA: TGTGCCAGCAGCCAAGACGGGGGGTATGGCTACACCTTC.

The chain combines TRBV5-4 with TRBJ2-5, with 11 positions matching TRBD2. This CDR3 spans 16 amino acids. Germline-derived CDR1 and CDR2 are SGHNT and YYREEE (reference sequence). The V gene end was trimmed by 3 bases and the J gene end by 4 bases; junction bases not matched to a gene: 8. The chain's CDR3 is CASSSPLAGGRETQYF. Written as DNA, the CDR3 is TGTGCCAGCAGCTCCCCTCTAGCGGGAGGAAGAGAGACCCAGTACTTC.

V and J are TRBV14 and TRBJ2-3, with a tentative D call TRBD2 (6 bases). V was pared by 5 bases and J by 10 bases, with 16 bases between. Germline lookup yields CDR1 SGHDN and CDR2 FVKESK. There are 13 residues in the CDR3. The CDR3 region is CASSNFGGSAQYF. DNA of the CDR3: TGTGCCAGCAGCAACTTCGGGGGTTCGGCGCAGTATTTT.

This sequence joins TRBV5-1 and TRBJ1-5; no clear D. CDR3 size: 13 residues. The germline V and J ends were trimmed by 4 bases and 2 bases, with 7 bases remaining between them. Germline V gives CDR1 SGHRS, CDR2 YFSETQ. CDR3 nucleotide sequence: TGCGCCAGCAGCCCGTCCGGCAATCAGCCCCAGCATTTT. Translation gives CASSPSGNQPQHF.

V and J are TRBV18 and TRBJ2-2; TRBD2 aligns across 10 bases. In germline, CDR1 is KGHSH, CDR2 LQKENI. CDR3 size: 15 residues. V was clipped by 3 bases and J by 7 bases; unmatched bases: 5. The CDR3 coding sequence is TGTGCCAGCTCACCGGGACTAGCGCGTGGCGGGGAGCTGTTTTTT. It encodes CASSPGLARGGELFF.

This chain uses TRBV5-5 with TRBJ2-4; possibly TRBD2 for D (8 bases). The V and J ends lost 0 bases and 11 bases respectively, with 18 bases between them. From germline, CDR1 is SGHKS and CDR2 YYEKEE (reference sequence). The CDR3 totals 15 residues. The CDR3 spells CASSLGSGTANVQYF. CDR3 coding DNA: TGTGCCAGCAGCTTGGGTAGCGGGACAGCTAACGTTCAGTACTTC.

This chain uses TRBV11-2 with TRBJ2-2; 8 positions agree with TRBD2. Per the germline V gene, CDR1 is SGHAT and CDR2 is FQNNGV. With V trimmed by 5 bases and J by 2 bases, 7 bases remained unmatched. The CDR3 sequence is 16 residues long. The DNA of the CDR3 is TGTGCCAGCAGCCTAAGTTTAGCGGGAAACACCGGGGAGCTGTTTTTT. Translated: CASSLSLAGNTGELFF.

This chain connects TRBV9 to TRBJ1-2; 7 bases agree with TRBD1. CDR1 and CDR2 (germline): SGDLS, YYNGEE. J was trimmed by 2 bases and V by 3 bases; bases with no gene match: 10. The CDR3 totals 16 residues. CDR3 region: CASSENRGNYNYGYTF. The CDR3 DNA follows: TGTGCCAGCAGCGAAAACAGGGGTAACTACAACTATGGCTACACCTTC. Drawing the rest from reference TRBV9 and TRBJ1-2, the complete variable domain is DSGVTQTPKHLITATGQRVTLRCSPRSGDLSVYWYQQSLDQGLQFLIQYYNGEERAKGNILERFSAQQFPDLHSELNLSSLELGDSALYFCASSENRGNYNYGYTFGSGTRLTVV.

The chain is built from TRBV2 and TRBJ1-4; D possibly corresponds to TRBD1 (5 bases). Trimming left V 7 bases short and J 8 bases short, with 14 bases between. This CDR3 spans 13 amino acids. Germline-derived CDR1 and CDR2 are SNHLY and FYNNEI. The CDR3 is CASNAGRNEKLFF. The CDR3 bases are TGTGCCAGCAATGCAGGGAGGAACGAAAAACTGTTTTTT.

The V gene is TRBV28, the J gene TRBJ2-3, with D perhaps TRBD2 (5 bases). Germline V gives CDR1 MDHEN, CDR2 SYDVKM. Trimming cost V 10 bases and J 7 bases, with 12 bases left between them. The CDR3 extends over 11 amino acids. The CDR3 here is CATLTRHTQYF. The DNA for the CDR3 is TGTGCCACCCTTACTAGGCATACGCAGTATTTT.

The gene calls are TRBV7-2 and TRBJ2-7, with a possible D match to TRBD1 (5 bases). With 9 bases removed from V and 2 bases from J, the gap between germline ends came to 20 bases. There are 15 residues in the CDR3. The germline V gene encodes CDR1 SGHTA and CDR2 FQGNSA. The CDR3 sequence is CASTVSIGATYEQYF. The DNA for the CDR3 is TGTGCCAGTACCGTGAGCATAGGGGCCACCTACGAGCAGTACTTC.

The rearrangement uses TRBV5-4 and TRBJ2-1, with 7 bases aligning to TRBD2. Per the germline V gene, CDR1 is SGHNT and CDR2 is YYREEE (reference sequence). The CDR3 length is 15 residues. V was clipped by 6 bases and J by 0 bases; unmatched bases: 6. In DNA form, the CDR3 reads TGTGCCAGCACAGCGGGGTCGAGCTCCTACAATGAGCAGTTCTTC. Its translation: CASTAGSSSYNEQFF.

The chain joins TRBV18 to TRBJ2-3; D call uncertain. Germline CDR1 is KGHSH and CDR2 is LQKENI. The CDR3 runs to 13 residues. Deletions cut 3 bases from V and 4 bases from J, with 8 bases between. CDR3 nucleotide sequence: TGTGCCAGCTCACCCCAACGGGCAGATACGCAGTATTTT. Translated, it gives CASSPQRADTQYF.

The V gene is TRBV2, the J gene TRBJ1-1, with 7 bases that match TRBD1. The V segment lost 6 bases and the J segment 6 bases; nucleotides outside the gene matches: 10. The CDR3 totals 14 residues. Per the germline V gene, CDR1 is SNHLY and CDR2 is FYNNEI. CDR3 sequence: CASRLQGLVAEAFF. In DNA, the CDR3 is TGTGCCAGCAGATTACAGGGGCTGGTAGCTGAAGCTTTCTTT. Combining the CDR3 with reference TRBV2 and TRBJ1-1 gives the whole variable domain EPEVTQTPSHQVTQMGQEVILRCVPISNHLYFYWYRQILGQKVEFLVSFYNNEISEKSEIFDDQFSVERPDGSNFTLKIRSTKLEDSAMYFCASRLQGLVAEAFFGQGTRLTVV.

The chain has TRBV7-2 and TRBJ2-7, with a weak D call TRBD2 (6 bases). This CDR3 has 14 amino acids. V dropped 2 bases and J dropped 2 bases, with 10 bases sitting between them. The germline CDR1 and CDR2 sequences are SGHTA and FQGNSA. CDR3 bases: TGTGCCAGCAGCTTATCAGCGGGCACCTACGAGCAGTACTTC. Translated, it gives CASSLSAGTYEQYF.